One sample yielded the 13 T cell receptor beta chains listed below, sequenced in a study of radiotherapy plus CTLA-4 blockade in lung cancer. Here immunoSEQ multiplex PCR was the method, and the copy in TCRdb shows in-frame clones only, minus some. The sample shows more than 95,000 clones, roughly 79% of them seen only once. Source: peripheral blood, taken from a patient treated with radiotherapy plus ipilimumab. The receptors originated from a human donor with non-small cell lung cancer who had a partial response to radiotherapy plus ipilimumab. Some clones in this sample may be carry-over from other donors' samples.

The sample holds one count of this clone. The chain combines TRBV9 with TRBJ2-1; possible D gene TRBD2, 5 bases. This CDR3 is built from 14 residues. Germline CDR1 and CDR2: SGDLS and YYNGEE. Trimming took 4 bases from V and 3 from J, leaving 11 bases between them. DNA for the CDR3: TGTGCCAGCAGCCCAGGACTCAGCTACAATGAGCAGTTCTTC. The encoded protein is CASSPGLSYNEQFF.

The V gene is TRBV6-5, the J gene TRBJ1-6, with 7 bases aligning to TRBD1. The V gene end was trimmed by 6 bases and the J gene end by 8 bases; junction bases not matched to a gene: 4. The germline gives CDR1 MNHEY, CDR2 SVGAGI. This CDR3 is 13 amino acids long. CDR3: CASRFTGDSPLHF. The DNA for the CDR3 is TGTGCCAGCAGATTTACAGGGGATTCACCCCTCCACTTT.

J is TRBJ2-5 and V is TRBV7-9; D is ambiguous. This CDR3 is 12 amino acids long. Germline lookup yields CDR1 SEHNR and CDR2 FQNEAQ (reference sequence). Trimming removed 2 bases from V and 4 bases from J, with 5 bases in between. The CDR3 loop reads CASSLIRETQYF. Written as DNA, the CDR3 is TGTGCCAGCAGCTTAATCCGAGAGACCCAGTACTTC.

V usage is TRBV9 and J usage is TRBJ2-5, with D perhaps TRBD2 (7 bases). Germline loops: CDR1 SGDLS, CDR2 YYNGEE. The CDR3 length is 15 residues. The ends were cut back, 5 bases at V and 5 bases at J, with 19 bases in the middle. CDR3 residues: CASRPAGAPGETQYF. Written as DNA, the CDR3 is TGTGCCAGCAGGCCGGCGGGGGCGCCGGGGGAGACCCAGTACTTC. Full variable domain (missing parts from reference TRBV9 and TRBJ2-5): DSGVTQTPKHLITATGQRVTLRCSPRSGDLSVYWYQQSLDQGLQFLIQYYNGEERAKGNILERFSAQQFPDLHSELNLSSLELGDSALYFCASRPAGAPGETQYFGPGTRLLVL.

This rearrangement joins TRBV9 to TRBJ1-1; no reliable D call. The CDR3 extends over 13 amino acids. Germline values: CDR1 SGDLS, CDR2 YYNGEE. V lost 0 bases and J lost 6, with 9 bases in between. CDR3 in DNA: TGTGCCAGCAGCGTAGTCGAGGGAGCTGAAGCTTTCTTT. Translation gives CASSVVEGAEAFF.

The J gene is TRBJ2-6, the V gene TRBV30; D possibly corresponds to TRBD2 (6 bases). V lost 8 bases, J lost 0 bases, and 8 bases lay in between. The CDR3 extends over 13 amino acids. The germline CDR1 and CDR2 sequences are GTSNPN and SVGIG (reference sequence). The DNA for the CDR3 is TGTGCCGGGGACTTCTCTGGGGCCAACGTCCTGACTTTC. Translated, it gives CAGDFSGANVLTF.

A few counts support this clone. V gene TRBV28 combines with J gene TRBJ2-6; 8 positions agree with TRBD1. The CDR3 is 18 residues long. Trimming removed 2 bases from V and 12 bases from J; junction bases left unmatched: 18. Germline assignment: CDR1 MDHEN and CDR2 SYDVKM. The CDR3 nucleotides are TGTGCCAGCAGTTTACTGACTGCCAGGGGGCGCGCCGGTGGCGTCCTGACTTTC. It translates to CASSLLTARGRAGGVLTF.

The sample holds a few counts of this clone. The chain has TRBV2 and TRBJ2-1, with 8 positions matching TRBD1. V gave up 5 bases and J gave up 5 bases; unmatched junction bases: 8. CDR3 length equals 15 residues. CDR1 is SNHLY, CDR2 FYNNEI, per germline. DNA for the CDR3: TGTGCCAGCAGTATGGACAGGGCGTGGAACAATGAGCAGTTCTTC. Amino acids: CASSMDRAWNNEQFF.

The chain carries TRBV27 and TRBJ2-2; no definite D call. V shed 4 bases and J shed 4 bases, with 7 bases lying between them. Germline assignment: CDR1 MNHEY and CDR2 SMNVEV (reference sequence). The CDR3 has 13 residues. In nucleotides, the CDR3 is TGTGCCAGCAGTTCTCGGGTCACCGGGGAGCTGTTTTTT. Residues: CASSSRVTGELFF.

The genes are TRBV28 and TRBJ2-5, with 10 bases aligning to TRBD1. CDR1 and CDR2 from the germline V gene are MDHEN and SYDVKM. V lost 5 bases to trimming and J lost 1 base; unmatched junction nucleotides: 4. The CDR3 length is 15 residues. DNA for the CDR3: TGTGCCAGCAGTCAGTGGACAGGGGGCCAAGAGACCCAGTACTTC. Its translation is CASSQWTGGQETQYF.

The count of this clone is one. The chain joins TRBV7-3 to TRBJ2-5; 7 bases are a match to TRBD2. The CDR3 has 15 residues. After removal of 3 bases from V and 1 base from J, the junction contained 5 bases not matched to a gene. Germline V gives CDR1 SGHTA, CDR2 FQGTGA. The CDR3, as DNA: TGTGCCAGCAGCTTCTCGAGCGGGGTCCAAGAGACCCAGTACTTC. Translation: CASSFSSGVQETQYF.

The V call is TRBV7-2, the J call TRBJ2-1, with TRBD1 as a possible D gene (6 bases). CDR1 SGHTA and CDR2 FQGNSA come from the germline V gene. This CDR3 is built from 15 residues. The V end lost 2 bases, the J end lost 6 bases, and 14 bases lay between the germline ends. This CDR3 is CASSLQWTVGNEQFF. In DNA form, the CDR3 reads TGTGCCAGCAGCTTACAGTGGACAGTGGGCAATGAGCAGTTCTTC.

The chain employs TRBV5-6 and TRBJ1-2; TRBD1 aligns across 7 bases. The J segment lost 7 bases and the V segment lost 0 bases, leaving 9 bases of the junction unmatched. Per germline, CDR1 SGHDT and CDR2 YYEEEE. This CDR3 has 15 amino acids. CDR3 sequence: CASSLGQGVGGGYTF. In nucleotides, the CDR3 is TGTGCCAGCAGCTTGGGACAGGGTGTTGGTGGTGGCTACACCTTC. Full variable domain (remainder filled in from reference TRBV5-6 and TRBJ1-2): DAGVTQSPTHLIKTRGQQVTLRCSPKSGHDTVSWYQQALGQGPQFIFQYYEEEERQRGNFPDRFSGHQFPNYSSELNVNALLLGDSALYLCASSLGQGVGGGYTFGSGTRLTVV.